These 14 T cell receptor beta chains were all obtained from the same sample, sequenced in a study of blood T cell repertoires in COVID-19. TCRdb keeps only in-frame clones here, not all; method: immunoSEQ multiplex PCR. The sample carries about 130,000 clones, roughly four fifths recorded once. Sequenced sample: peripheral blood. The receptor set was obtained from a man aged 55 to 70 with acute or convalescent COVID-19.

The V call is TRBV29-1, the J call TRBJ2-7; a possible D gene is TRBD2 (5 bases). The CDR3 has 12 amino acids. Germline V gene data show CDR1 as SQVTM and CDR2 as ANQGSEA. V was cut by 3 bases and J by 7 bases, with 13 bases left in between. As DNA, the CDR3 is TGCAGCGTTGAGATTGTGTCGGGGGAGCAGTACTTC. It translates to CSVEIVSGEQYF.

This clone was counted only a few times. The rearrangement uses TRBV7-2 and TRBJ2-2, with 7 nucleotides matching TRBD2. V was pared by 3 bases and J by 11 bases, with 9 bases of the junction left unmatched. Germline CDR1 is SGHTA and CDR2 is FQGNSA. The length of the CDR3 is 14 residues. CDR3 loop: CASSLQPTSPELFF. CDR3 nucleotide sequence: TGTGCCAGCAGCTTGCAGCCGACTAGCCCCGAGCTGTTTTTT. The full variable domain, its missing parts supplied by reference TRBV7-2 and TRBJ2-2, is GAGVSQSPSNKVTEKGKDVELRCDPISGHTALYWYRQSLGQGLEFLIYFQGNSAPDKSGLPSDRFSAERTGGSVSTLTIQRTQQEDSAVYLCASSLQPTSPELFFGEGSRLTVL.

V usage is TRBV18 and J usage is TRBJ1-4, with TRBD1 identical over 7 bases. The length of the CDR3 is 17 residues. Per germline, CDR1 KGHSH and CDR2 LQKENI. V lost 5 bases, J lost 5 bases, and 14 bases stayed unmatched. CDR3 amino acids: CASSTLPGQGGNEKLFF. The CDR3 nucleotides are TGTGCCAGCTCAACACTTCCCGGGCAGGGGGGAAATGAAAAACTGTTTTTT.

The V and J genes are TRBV9 and TRBJ1-2; no clear D gene. Trimming left V 6 bases short and J 2 bases short, with 17 bases between. CDR3 size: 15 residues. Germline loops: CDR1 SGDLS, CDR2 YYNGEE. The DNA for the CDR3 is TGTGCCAGCAACCTTGGTACCGGGATAAACTATGGCTACACCTTC. Encoded protein: CASNLGTGINYGYTF.

The genes are TRBV19 and TRBJ2-4; D is possibly TRBD2 (6 bases). CDR3 length equals 16 residues. From germline, CDR1 is LNHDA and CDR2 SQIVND (reference sequence). V was cut by 7 bases and J by 1 base, with 17 bases left in between. CDR3 in amino acids: CASTPAAGTAKNIQYF. CDR3 coding DNA: TGTGCCAGTACCCCTGCGGCGGGAACGGCCAAAAACATTCAGTACTTC.

The V gene is TRBV7-3, the J gene TRBJ2-2; 7 nucleotides agree with TRBD2. The V gene end was trimmed by 6 bases and the J gene end by 0 bases; junction bases not matched to a gene: 4. Per the germline V gene, CDR1 is SGHTA and CDR2 is FQGTGA. This CDR3 is built from 15 residues. The DNA of the CDR3 is TGTGCCAGCAGACGGAGCGGGACGAACACCGGGGAGCTGTTTTTT. It yields the protein CASRRSGTNTGELFF.

In regard to this clone: The sample contains more than one DNA sequence encoding this CDR3. The chain combines TRBV5-1 with TRBJ1-4; D is uncertain. The germline gives CDR1 SGHRS, CDR2 YFSETQ. V lost 3 bases and J 5 bases, leaving 11 bases between the germline ends. CDR3 length equals 14 residues. CDR3 sequence: CASSSGRGNEKLFF. In DNA, the CDR3 is TGCGCCAGCAGCTCAGGACGGGGAAATGAAAAACTGTTTTTT.

The chain is built from TRBV19 and TRBJ2-2; 7 nucleotides line up with TRBD2. This CDR3 contains 16 residues. Germline V gene sequence: CDR1 LNHDA, CDR2 SQIVND (reference sequence). V lost 8 bases to trimming and J lost 2 bases; unmatched junction nucleotides: 11. In DNA form, the CDR3 reads TGTGCCAGTCGGGGGGAGGCCCCGGGTAACACCGGGGAGCTGTTTTTT. Encoded protein: CASRGEAPGNTGELFF.

The V and J genes are TRBV7-3 and TRBJ2-7; D is perhaps TRBD2 (6 bases). V lost 0 bases and J 1 base, leaving 10 bases between the germline ends. CDR1 and CDR2 (germline): SGHTA, FQGTGA. CDR3 length: 15 residues. Written as DNA, the CDR3 is TGTGCCAGCAGCTTAACGCCTAGCGAGTCCTACGAGCAGTACTTC. Translated: CASSLTPSESYEQYF.

This chain connects TRBV5-1 to TRBJ2-3; D possibly corresponds to TRBD1 (6 bases). V was clipped by 3 bases and J by 4 bases, with 18 bases between them. From germline, CDR1 is SGHRS and CDR2 YFSETQ. There are 16 residues in the CDR3. CDR3 DNA: TGCGCCAGCAGCTCAGCCATTAGTTCAGGGGCAGATACGCAGTATTTT. Its translation is CASSSAISSGADTQYF.

The chain has TRBV11-2 and TRBJ1-1; D is undetermined. The CDR3 consists of 15 residues. Trimming shortened V by 1 base and J by 4 bases, and 13 bases separated the two germline ends. Germline V gene data show CDR1 as SGHAT and CDR2 as FQNNGV. CDR3 residues: CASSLAFGVSTEAFF. The CDR3 DNA follows: TGTGCCAGCAGCTTAGCTTTCGGGGTTAGCACTGAAGCTTTCTTT. The variable domain in full, completed from reference TRBV11-2 and TRBJ1-1, reads EAGVAQSPRYKIIEKRQSVAFWCNPISGHATLYWYQQILGQGPKLLIQFQNNGVVDDSQLPKDRFSAERLKGVDSTLKIQPAKLEDSAVYLCASSLAFGVSTEAFFGQGTRLTVV.

The chain has TRBV10-3 and TRBJ1-1; no definite D call. CDR1 is ENHRY and CDR2 is SYGVKD in the germline V gene. The CDR3 runs 15 residues. With 2 bases removed from V and 6 bases from J, the gap between germline ends came to 16 bases. The CDR3 spells CAISENRGLLPEAFF. The CDR3 bases are TGTGCCATCAGTGAGAATCGTGGCCTTTTGCCTGAAGCTTTCTTT.

J is TRBJ1-2 and V is TRBV5-1, with 8 bases fitting TRBD1. The CDR3 covers 14 residues. Germline loops: CDR1 SGHRS, CDR2 YFSETQ. Unmatched junction bases numbered 10, after V lost 4 bases and J lost 8 bases. The CDR3 DNA reads TGCGCCAGCAGCCCAATGGGACAGGAGGGAGGCTACACCTTC. Residues: CASSPMGQEGGYTF.

This chain links TRBV7-6 with TRBJ2-3; 9 nucleotides line up with TRBD2. Germline V gene sequence: CDR1 SGHVS, CDR2 FNYEAQ. The CDR3 is 15 amino acids. Losses at the gene ends were 6 bases for V and 4 bases for J; bases not matched to a gene: 8. CDR3 nucleotide sequence: TGTGCCAGCAGGGCCCTAGCGGGGCCCTCAGATACGCAGTATTTT. It is translated as CASRALAGPSDTQYF.